Here is one TCR beta chain with its context. Its target is not known. The CDR3 has 13 residues. Germline CDR1 SGDLS, CDR2 YYNGEE. Trimming cost V 4 bases and J 4 bases, with 9 bases left between them. From the reads, TCRdb called clonotypes with MiXCR, one entry per CDR3 protein. This sample has about 89,000 distinct CDR3 sequences, with approximately 32% found just once. The source of the sample is a study of T cell repertoires in cytomegalovirus infection. Overall study: Matching HLA type and CMV infection were both indicated by public TCR beta signatures.

Study-wide results and caveats: The study found HLA-C-restricted CMV-specific TCR beta clonotypes dominating the ex vivo response. Cumulative public TCR beta family frequency identified CMV carriers with the relevant HLA.

V gene TRBV9 combines with J gene TRBJ2-1, with D hard to call. This TCR was recovered from a human donor in good health (CMV status not recorded). Some clones in this sample may be carry-over from other donors' samples. The sequencing used CD8+ T cells from cultured PBMCs, collected from culture after CMV antigen stimulation. The CDR3 region is CASSSWGYNEQFF. In nucleotides, the CDR3 is TGTGCCAGCAGCTCTTGGGGATACAATGAGCAGTTCTTC.